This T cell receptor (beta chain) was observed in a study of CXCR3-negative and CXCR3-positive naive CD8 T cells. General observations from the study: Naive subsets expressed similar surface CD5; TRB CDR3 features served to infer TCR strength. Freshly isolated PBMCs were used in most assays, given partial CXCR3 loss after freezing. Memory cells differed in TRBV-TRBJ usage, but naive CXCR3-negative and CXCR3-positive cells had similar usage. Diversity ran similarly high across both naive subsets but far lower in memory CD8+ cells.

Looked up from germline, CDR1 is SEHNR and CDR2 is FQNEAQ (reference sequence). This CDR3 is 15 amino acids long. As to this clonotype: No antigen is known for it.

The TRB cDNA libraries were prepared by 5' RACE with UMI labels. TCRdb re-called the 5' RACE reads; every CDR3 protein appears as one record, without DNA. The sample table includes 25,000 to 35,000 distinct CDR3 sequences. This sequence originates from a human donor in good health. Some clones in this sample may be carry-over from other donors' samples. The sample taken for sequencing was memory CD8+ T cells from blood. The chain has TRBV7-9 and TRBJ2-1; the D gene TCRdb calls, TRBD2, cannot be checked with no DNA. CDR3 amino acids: CASSALPGGHNEQFF.